What follows are 26 T cell receptor beta chains derived from one specimen sequenced in a study of cytomegalovirus exposure and HLA in healthy donors (dated by TCRdb to 2015 to 2018). Libraries were made using the immunoSEQ multiplex PCR assay. For the multiplex PCR, a mixture combining 60 forward primers for TCR Vbeta segments and 13 reverse primers for TCR Jbeta segments was used. TCRdb holds this immuneACCESS table with in-frame rearrangements only. Some clones are missing; in checked studies, unresolved V genes explain under half, and the rest has no known cause. The sample table lists approximately 110,000 clones, around 80% of them with a count of one. Jointly, the top ten make up 3% of the sample. The sequenced material came from PBMCs. These TCRs come from a woman aged 18-29 years in good health and CMV-seropositive.

The chain links TRBV7-9 to TRBJ2-1; possibly TRBD2 for D (5 bases). The CDR3 spans 14 residues. Germline V gives CDR1 SEHNR, CDR2 FQNEAQ (reference sequence). Trimming stripped 8 bases from V and 0 bases from J, with 11 bases between. CDR3: CASPSGSSYNEQFF. CDR3 DNA sequence: TGTGCCAGCCCGAGCGGTAGCTCCTACAATGAGCAGTTCTTC.

This chain joins TRBV9 and TRBJ2-7; 9 bases are a match to TRBD2. Germline CDR1 and CDR2: SGDLS and YYNGEE. The CDR3 is made up of 15 amino acids. Trimming removed 4 bases from V and 5 bases from J; junction bases left unmatched: 10. The CDR3 DNA reads as TGTGCCAGCAGCCCAAGTAGCGGGAGTCACAACGAGCAGTACTTC. Its translation: CASSPSSGSHNEQYF.

The chain has TRBV27 and TRBJ1-1; D remains unclear. The ends were cut back, 3 bases at V and 0 bases at J, with 8 bases in the middle. The CDR3 spans 14 residues. In germline, CDR1 is MNHEY, CDR2 SMNVEV (reference sequence). CDR3 coding DNA: TGTGCCAGCAGTTTGCGGCGCTTGAACACTGAAGCTTTCTTT. It encodes CASSLRRLNTEAFF.

This chain connects TRBV19 to TRBJ1-5; 7 bases agree with TRBD1. V shed 1 base, J shed 0 bases, and the junction held 6 bases outside the gene matches. From germline, CDR1 is LNHDA and CDR2 SQIVND (reference sequence). CDR3 length: 17 amino acids. Here the CDR3 reads CASSIGDRLYSNQPQHF. The CDR3 region has the DNA TGTGCCAGTAGTATAGGGGACAGACTTTATAGCAATCAGCCCCAGCATTTT.

This clone was observed a single time. The rearrangement uses TRBV30 and TRBJ1-5; D gene ambiguous. V lost 5 bases to trimming and J lost 0 bases, with 5 bases between them. The CDR3 has 12 amino acids. From germline, CDR1 is GTSNPN and CDR2 SVGIG (reference sequence). CDR3 nucleotide sequence: TGTGCCTGGGATAGTAGCAATCAGCCCCAGCATTTT. This codes for CAWDSSNQPQHF.

The chain joins TRBV19 to TRBJ2-5; TRBD1 agrees at 9 bases. There are 17 residues in the CDR3. Per germline, CDR1 LNHDA and CDR2 SQIVND (reference sequence). The junction had 13 bases not matched to a gene; V was cut back by 5 bases and J by 3 bases. The CDR3, as DNA: TGTGCCAGTAGTTCACTGGGGACAGGGCCCCGGAAAGAGACCCAGTACTTC. It yields the protein CASSSLGTGPRKETQYF.

The rearrangement uses TRBV7-9 and TRBJ2-7; D is uncertain. The length of the CDR3 is 14 residues. V shed 4 bases and J shed 3 bases, with 13 bases lying between them. Germline values: CDR1 SEHNR, CDR2 FQNEAQ (reference sequence). The CDR3 region is CASSSTRDDYEQYF. The CDR3 DNA follows: TGTGCCAGCAGCTCGACTCGCGATGACTACGAGCAGTACTTC. Full variable domain (missing parts from reference TRBV7-9 and TRBJ2-7): DTGVSQNPRHKITKRGQNVTFRCDPISEHNRLYWYRQTLGQGPEFLTYFQNEAQLEKSRLLSDRFSAERPKGSFSTLEIQRTEQGDSAMYLCASSSTRDDYEQYFGPGTRLTVT.

V gene TRBV5-1 combines with J gene TRBJ2-7, with TRBD1 matching over 8 bases. The CDR3 sequence is 15 residues long. V was pared by 0 bases and J by 2 bases, with 4 bases of the junction left unmatched. Germline CDR1 SGHRS, CDR2 YFSETQ. The CDR3 DNA sequence: TGCGCCAGCAGCTTGGGGGGACAGGAGGCCTACGAGCAGTACTTC. Its protein is CASSLGGQEAYEQYF.

This clone was seen only a few times. This chain connects TRBV7-8 to TRBJ1-1; 7 bases fit TRBD1. V was clipped by 5 bases and J by 1 base; unmatched bases: 10. CDR3 length: 16 residues. Per the germline V gene, CDR1 is SGHVS and CDR2 is FQNEAQ. The CDR3 loop is CASSTRQGRGNTEAFF. The CDR3 DNA reads TGTGCCAGCAGCACCCGACAGGGTAGGGGGAACACTGAAGCTTTCTTT.

This clone appeared a few times. The chain has TRBV27 and TRBJ2-1; TRBD2 aligns across 8 bases. This CDR3 has 14 residues. Trimming cost V 10 bases and J 0 bases; bases outside gene matches: 5. Germline assignment: CDR1 MNHEY and CDR2 SMNVEV (reference sequence). The CDR3 nucleotides are TGTGCCACCCAGCGGGGGAGCTCCTACAATGAGCAGTTCTTC. Residues: CATQRGSSYNEQFF.

This clone was counted a single time. The rearrangement uses TRBV28 and TRBJ2-2; TRBD2 matches 13 bases. The V segment lost 8 bases and the J segment 0 bases; nucleotides outside the gene matches: 9. The germline CDR1 and CDR2 sequences are MDHEN and SYDVKM. The CDR3 runs to 18 residues. The CDR3 region has the DNA TGTGCCAGCTACGGGACTAGCGGGAAACGGTCGAACACCGGGGAGCTGTTTTTT. It specifies CASYGTSGKRSNTGELFF.

The table lists this clone with a few counts. This sequence joins TRBV7-2 and TRBJ2-7; D possibly corresponds to TRBD1 (6 bases). Germline V gene lookup returns CDR1 SGHTA and CDR2 FQGNSA. Trimming took 3 bases from V and 6 from J, leaving 15 bases between them. The CDR3 sequence is 14 residues long. In DNA, the CDR3 is TGTGCCAGCAGCTTTACTCCCGGACAGCGCGAGCAGTACTTC. Translating it yields CASSFTPGQREQYF.

The V call is TRBV6-5, the J call TRBJ2-7; 10 bases line up with TRBD1. The CDR3 is made up of 14 amino acids. V was pared by 2 bases and J by 5 bases, with 3 bases of the junction left unmatched. The germline CDR1 and CDR2 sequences are MNHEY and SVGAGI. The CDR3 spells CASSYDGTGDEQYF. The CDR3 DNA follows: TGTGCCAGCAGTTACGACGGGACAGGGGACGAGCAGTACTTC.

This chain joins TRBV6-5 and TRBJ2-7, with 7 bases lining up with TRBD2. V lost 7 bases to trimming and J lost 4 bases; unmatched junction nucleotides: 7. The CDR3 has 13 residues. Germline V gives CDR1 MNHEY, CDR2 SVGAGI. The CDR3 reads CASTPVGGYEQYF. CDR3 in DNA: TGTGCCAGCACGCCGGTGGGAGGGTACGAGCAGTACTTC.

This chain links TRBV5-1 with TRBJ2-2, with TRBD2 matching over 14 bases. CDR3 length: 18 residues. V lost 5 bases to trimming and J lost 4 bases; unmatched junction nucleotides: 10. Germline V CDR1 and CDR2: SGHRS, YFSETQ. CDR3 DNA: TGCGCCAGCAGTTTTGGGACTAGCGGGAGATCGGGCACCGGGGAGCTGTTTTTT. Amino acids: CASSFGTSGRSGTGELFF.

This clone was detected only once. The CDR3 region has the DNA TGTGCCAGCAGTTTCGGGGAGGCTGACTATGGCTACACCTTC. It encodes CASSFGEADYGYTF. The chain combines TRBV6-6 with TRBJ1-2, with D hard to call. The V end lost 4 bases, the J end lost 3 bases, and 12 bases lay between the germline ends. Germline V gene lookup returns CDR1 MNHNY and CDR2 SVGAGI (reference sequence). The CDR3 sequence is 14 residues long.

This sequence joins TRBV9 and TRBJ2-3; the match to TRBD2 covers 8 bases. Unmatched junction bases numbered 10, after V lost 2 bases and J lost 5 bases. Germline CDR1 reads SGDLS; CDR2 reads YYNGEE. The CDR3 extends over 16 amino acids. CDR3 region: CASSVFGREEGDTQYF. Here the CDR3 DNA reads TGTGCCAGCAGCGTGTTTGGGCGGGAGGAGGGAGATACGCAGTATTTT.

Only a few counts were recorded for this clone. The chain joins TRBV30 to TRBJ2-1; 10 positions agree with TRBD2. CDR3 size: 17 residues. CDR1 and CDR2 (germline): GTSNPN, SVGIG (reference sequence). With V trimmed by 3 bases and J by 3 bases, 11 bases remained unmatched. The chain's CDR3 is CAWRQGGGTSDYNEQFF. The CDR3 coding sequence is TGTGCCTGGAGGCAAGGGGGCGGGACTAGCGACTACAATGAGCAGTTCTTC.

The CDR3 reads CASSYWGQVDQPQHF. Here the CDR3 DNA reads TGTGCCAGCAGTTACTGGGGGCAGGTTGATCAGCCCCAGCATTTT. This chain joins TRBV6-6 and TRBJ1-5; tentative D call: TRBD1 (6 bases). V shed 1 base and J shed 5 bases, with 12 bases lying between them. The CDR3 runs 15 residues. From germline, CDR1 is MNHNY and CDR2 SVGAGI (reference sequence).

With respect to this clone: The junction differs from germline at one of its ends, possibly a read error. V is TRBV4-1 and J is TRBJ1-2, with 7 bases matching TRBD1. CDR1 and CDR2 (germline): MGHRA, YSYEKL. The CDR3 spans 11 residues. The CDR3 is CASSQADRRIF. CDR3 in DNA: TGCGCCAGCAGCCAAGCGGACAGGCGGATCTTC.

The chain is built from TRBV13 and TRBJ2-1; 8 bases align to TRBD2. The CDR3 has 12 residues. Unmatched junction bases numbered 8, after V lost 4 bases and J lost 15 bases. Germline assignment: CDR1 PRHDT and CDR2 FYEKMQ (reference sequence). In nucleotides, the CDR3 is TGTGCCAGCAGCTCCTTAGCGGGATGGACGTTCTTC. This encodes CASSSLAGWTFF.

This chain links TRBV30 with TRBJ2-7, with 8 positions matching TRBD2. Trimming removed 7 bases from V and 3 bases from J; junction bases left unmatched: 5. The CDR3 runs 12 residues. Germline CDR1 reads GTSNPN; CDR2 reads SVGIG (reference sequence). The CDR3 loop reads CALTRGGYEQYF. The CDR3 bases are TGTGCCTTGACCCGGGGGGGCTACGAGCAGTACTTC. The whole variable domain, filled in from reference TRBV30 and TRBJ2-7, reads SQTIHQWPATLVQPVGSPLSLECTVEGTSNPNLYWYRQAAGRGLQLLFYSVGIGQISSEVPQNLSASRPQDRQFILSSKKLLLSDSGFYLCALTRGGYEQYFGPGTRLTVT.

The gene calls are TRBV6-6 and TRBJ2-1; 7 positions match TRBD1. J gave up 0 bases and V 6 bases, and 8 bases lay outside the gene matches. Germline V CDR1 and CDR2: MNHNY, SVGAGI (reference sequence). The CDR3 extends over 16 amino acids. The CDR3 loop is CASSDRDDLSYNEQFF. CDR3 nucleotide sequence: TGTGCCAGCAGCGACAGGGACGACCTCTCCTACAATGAGCAGTTCTTC.

In its sample, this clone was seen a few times. This rearrangement joins TRBV21-1 to TRBJ1-4; the table gives TRBD1 as D, unverified against the DNA. TRBV21-1 is described as a pseudogene. This CDR3 spans 16 amino acids. CDR3 sequence: CASSNRDRELGEKLFF. Here the CDR3 DNA reads TGTGCCAGCAGCAACCGGGACAGGGAGCTCGGAGAAAAACTGTTTTTT.

This clone has a single count. The chain recombines TRBV19 with TRBJ2-3; weak D call: TRBD2 (5 bases). Per the germline V gene, CDR1 is LNHDA and CDR2 is SQIVND (reference sequence). Trimming took 7 bases from V and 5 from J, leaving 16 bases between them. This CDR3 spans 14 amino acids. The CDR3 DNA reads as TGTGCCAGTACCCCACAGCTAGCACTAGATACGCAGTATTTT. This codes for CASTPQLALDTQYF.

The rearrangement links TRBV6-1 to TRBJ2-7; 10 positions match TRBD2. The V and J ends lost 0 bases and 3 bases, in that order; junction bases with no gene match: 5. Germline CDR1 and CDR2: MNHNS and SASEGT. This CDR3 contains 16 residues. CDR3 DNA sequence: TGTGCCAGCAGTGAAGCATTACTAGCGGGATACTACGAGCAGTACTTC. This gives the protein CASSEALLAGYYEQYF.